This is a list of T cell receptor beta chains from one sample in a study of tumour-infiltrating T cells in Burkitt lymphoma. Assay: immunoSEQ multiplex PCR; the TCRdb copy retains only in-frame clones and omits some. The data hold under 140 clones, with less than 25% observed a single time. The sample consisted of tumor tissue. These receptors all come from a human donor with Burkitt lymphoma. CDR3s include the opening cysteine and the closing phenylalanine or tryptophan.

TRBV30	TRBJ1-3	CAWSDGGPYSGNTIYF
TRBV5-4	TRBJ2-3	CASSLQDTQYF
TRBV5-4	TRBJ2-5	CASSPDGGETQYF
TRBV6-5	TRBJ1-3	CASSPGVLSGNTIYF
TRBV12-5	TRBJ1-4	CASGLAKTGGHNEKLFF
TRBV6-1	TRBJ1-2	CASSEQQFYGYTF
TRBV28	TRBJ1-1	CASGRNTEAFF
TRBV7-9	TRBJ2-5	CASSLAWGMETQYF
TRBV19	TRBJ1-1	CASGQGAAEAFF
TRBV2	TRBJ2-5	CASSVLRVQETQYF
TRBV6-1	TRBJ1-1	CASSEGSGAYTEAFF
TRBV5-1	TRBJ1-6	CASSLDPPGSLNSPLHF
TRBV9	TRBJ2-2	CASSVDTGELFF
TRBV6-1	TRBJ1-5	CASSERGLNQPQHF
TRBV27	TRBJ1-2	CASRLTVGRNYGYTF
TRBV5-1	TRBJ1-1	CASSPGGYILQAFF
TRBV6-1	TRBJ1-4	CASREGGAIEKLFF
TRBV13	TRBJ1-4	CASSRRTVENEKLFF
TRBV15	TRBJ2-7	CATSSLGRQGAAEQYF